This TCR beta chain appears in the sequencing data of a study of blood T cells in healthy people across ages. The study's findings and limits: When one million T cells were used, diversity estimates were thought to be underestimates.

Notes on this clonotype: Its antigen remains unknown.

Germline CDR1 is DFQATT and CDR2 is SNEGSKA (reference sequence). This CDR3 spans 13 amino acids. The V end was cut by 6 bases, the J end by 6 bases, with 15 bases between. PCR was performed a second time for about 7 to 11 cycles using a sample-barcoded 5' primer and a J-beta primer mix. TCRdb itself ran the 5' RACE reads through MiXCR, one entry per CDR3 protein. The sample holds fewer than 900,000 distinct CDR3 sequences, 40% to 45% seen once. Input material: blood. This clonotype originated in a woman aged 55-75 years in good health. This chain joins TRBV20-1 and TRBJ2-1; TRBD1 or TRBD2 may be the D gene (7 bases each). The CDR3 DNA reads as TGCAGTGCCAAGGTCAGGGGGGGCAATGAGCAGTTCTTC. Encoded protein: CSAKVRGGNEQFF.